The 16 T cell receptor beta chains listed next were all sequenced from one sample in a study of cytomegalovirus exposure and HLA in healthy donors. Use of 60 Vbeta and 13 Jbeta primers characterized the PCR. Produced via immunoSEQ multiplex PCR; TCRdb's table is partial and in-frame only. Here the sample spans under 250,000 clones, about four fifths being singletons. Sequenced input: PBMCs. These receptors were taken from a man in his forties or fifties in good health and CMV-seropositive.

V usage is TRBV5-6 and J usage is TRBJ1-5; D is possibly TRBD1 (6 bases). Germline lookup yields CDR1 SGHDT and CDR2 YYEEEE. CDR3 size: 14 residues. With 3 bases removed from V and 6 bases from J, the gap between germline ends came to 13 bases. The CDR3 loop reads CASSSQGTGQPQHF. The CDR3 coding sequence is TGTGCCAGCAGCTCACAGGGCACGGGTCAGCCCCAGCATTTT.

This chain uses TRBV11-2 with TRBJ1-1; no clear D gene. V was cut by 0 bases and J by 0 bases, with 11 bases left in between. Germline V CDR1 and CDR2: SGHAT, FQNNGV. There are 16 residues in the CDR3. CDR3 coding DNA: TGTGCCAGCAGCTTAGATCCGGGTCCCTTGAACACTGAAGCTTTCTTT. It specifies CASSLDPGPLNTEAFF.

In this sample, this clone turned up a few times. The CDR3 reads CASSIRLGLAGGSNEQFF. CDR3 coding DNA: TGTGCCAGCAGCATACGATTGGGACTAGCGGGAGGGTCCAATGAGCAGTTCTTC. The V gene is TRBV5-4, the J gene TRBJ2-1, with TRBD2 matching 16 bases. The CDR3 is made up of 18 amino acids. Unmatched junction bases numbered 10, after V lost 4 bases and J lost 6 bases. From germline, CDR1 is SGHNT and CDR2 YYREEE (reference sequence).

This chain's CDR3 is CASSVGLDIETQYF. CDR3 in DNA: TGTGCCAGCAGTGTGGGACTAGACATAGAGACCCAGTACTTC. The chain uses TRBV2 and TRBJ2-5, with TRBD2 identical over 8 bases. This CDR3 comprises 14 residues. The trim removed 4 bases at V and 4 bases at J, leaving 5 bases unmatched. Germline V gives CDR1 SNHLY, CDR2 FYNNEI.

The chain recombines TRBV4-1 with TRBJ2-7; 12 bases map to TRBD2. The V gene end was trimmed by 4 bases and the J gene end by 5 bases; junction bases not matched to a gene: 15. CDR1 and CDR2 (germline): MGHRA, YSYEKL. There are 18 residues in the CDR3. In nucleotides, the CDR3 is TGCGCCAGCAGCCTAGCGTGGAGTGGGCTAGCGGGAGGGCACGAGCAGTACGTC. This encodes CASSLAWSGLAGGHEQYV.

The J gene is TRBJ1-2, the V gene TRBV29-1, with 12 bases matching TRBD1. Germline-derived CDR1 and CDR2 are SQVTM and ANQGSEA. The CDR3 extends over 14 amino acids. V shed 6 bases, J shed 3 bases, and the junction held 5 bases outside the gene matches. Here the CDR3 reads CSVWDRGRDYGYTF. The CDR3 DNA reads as TGCAGCGTCTGGGACAGGGGGCGCGACTATGGCTACACCTTC.

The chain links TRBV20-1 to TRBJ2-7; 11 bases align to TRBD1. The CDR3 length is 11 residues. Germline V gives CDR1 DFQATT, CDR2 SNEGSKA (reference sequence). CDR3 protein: CRGDRGYEQYF. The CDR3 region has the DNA TGCAGGGGGGACAGGGGGTACGAGCAGTACTTC.

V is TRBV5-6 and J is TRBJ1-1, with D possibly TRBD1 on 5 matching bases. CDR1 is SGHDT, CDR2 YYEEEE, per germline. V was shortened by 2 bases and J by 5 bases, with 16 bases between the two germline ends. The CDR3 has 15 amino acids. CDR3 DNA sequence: TGTGCCAGCAGCTTTGACGCGGGGGGAGGAACTGAAGCTTTCTTT. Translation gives CASSFDAGGGTEAFF.

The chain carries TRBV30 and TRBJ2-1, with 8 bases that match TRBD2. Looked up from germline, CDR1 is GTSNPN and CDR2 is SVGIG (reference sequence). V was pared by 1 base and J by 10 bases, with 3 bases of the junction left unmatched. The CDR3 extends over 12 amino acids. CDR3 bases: TGTGCCTGGAGTGCCATAGCGGGAGAGCAGTTCTTC. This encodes CAWSAIAGEQFF.

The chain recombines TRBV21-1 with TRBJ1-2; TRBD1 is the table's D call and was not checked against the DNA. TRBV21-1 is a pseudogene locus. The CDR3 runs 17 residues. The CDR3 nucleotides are TGTGCCAGCAGCAAAGAAGGGACAGGAGGGGGCCACTATGGCTACACCTTC. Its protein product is CASSKEGTGGGHYGYTF.

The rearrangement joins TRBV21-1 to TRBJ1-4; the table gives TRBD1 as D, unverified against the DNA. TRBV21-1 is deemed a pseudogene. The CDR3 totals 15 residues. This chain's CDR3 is CASSDRVRINEKLFF. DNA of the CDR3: TGTGCCAGCAGCGACAGGGTCCGCATTAATGAAAAACTGTTTTTT.

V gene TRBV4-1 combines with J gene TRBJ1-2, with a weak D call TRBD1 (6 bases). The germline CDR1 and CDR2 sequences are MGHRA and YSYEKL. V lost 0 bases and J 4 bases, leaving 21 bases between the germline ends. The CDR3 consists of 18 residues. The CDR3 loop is CASSQEGLGAQSPYGYTF. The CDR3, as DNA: TGCGCCAGCAGCCAAGAGGGTTTGGGGGCGCAATCCCCCTATGGCTACACCTTC.

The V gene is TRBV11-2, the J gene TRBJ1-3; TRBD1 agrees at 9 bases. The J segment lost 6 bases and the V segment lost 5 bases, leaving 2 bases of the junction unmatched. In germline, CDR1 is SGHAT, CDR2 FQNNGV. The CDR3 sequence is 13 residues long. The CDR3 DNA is TGTGCCAGCAGCAGGACAGGGGAAAACACCATATATTTT. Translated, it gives CASSRTGENTIYF. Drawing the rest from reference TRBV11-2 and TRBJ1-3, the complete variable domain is EAGVAQSPRYKIIEKRQSVAFWCNPISGHATLYWYQQILGQGPKLLIQFQNNGVVDDSQLPKDRFSAERLKGVDSTLKIQPAKLEDSAVYLCASSRTGENTIYFGEGSWLTVV.

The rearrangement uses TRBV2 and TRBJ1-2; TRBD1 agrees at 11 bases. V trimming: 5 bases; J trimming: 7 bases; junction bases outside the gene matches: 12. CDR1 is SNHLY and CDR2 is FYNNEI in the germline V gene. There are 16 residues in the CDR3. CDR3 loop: CASSQKLGTGGGGYTF. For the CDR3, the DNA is TGTGCCAGCAGTCAAAAATTGGGGACAGGGGGTGGTGGCTACACCTTC.

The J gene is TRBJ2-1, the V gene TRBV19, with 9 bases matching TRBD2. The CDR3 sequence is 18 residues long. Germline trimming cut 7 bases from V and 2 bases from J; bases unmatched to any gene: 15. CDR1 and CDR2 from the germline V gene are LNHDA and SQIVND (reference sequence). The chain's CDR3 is CASTPGRGGRAPYNEQFF. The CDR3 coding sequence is TGTGCCAGTACCCCCGGTAGGGGCGGGAGGGCCCCCTACAATGAGCAGTTCTTC.

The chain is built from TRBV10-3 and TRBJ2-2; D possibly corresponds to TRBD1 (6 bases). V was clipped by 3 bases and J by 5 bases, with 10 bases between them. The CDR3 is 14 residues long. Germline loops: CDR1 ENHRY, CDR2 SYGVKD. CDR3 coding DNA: TGTGCCATCAGTGAACAGGGTGGGACCGGGGAGCTGTTTTTT. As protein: CAISEQGGTGELFF.